Listed below are T cell receptor beta chains from one sample, sequenced in a study of blood T cells in healthy people across ages. TCRdb re-called the 5' RACE reads with MiXCR, one entry per CDR3 protein. Altogether around 1,800,000 distinct CDR3 sequences are present, 30% to 40% being singletons, with the ten largest covering under 25%. Material for sequencing was blood. The receptors were gathered from a human donor in good health. Each CDR3 is given with its conserved first and last residue. The D gene is left open where the match is weak. A clone size is listed for some rows: how often the clone was seen (once, few, many), or a class if it is expanded.

v_gene: TRBV24-1; j_gene: TRBJ2-5; d_gene: .; abundance: .; CDR3nt: TGTGCCACCAGCAGGCGAGGGGCGGGGGAGACCCAGTACTTC; CDR3aa: CATSRRGAGETQYF
v_gene: TRBV4-2; j_gene: TRBJ2-7; d_gene: TRBD2; abundance: few; CDR3nt: TGTGCCAGCAGCCAAGAGGCGGGGGGGATCCGCGAGCAGTACTTC; CDR3aa: CASSQEAGGIREQYF
v_gene: TRBV29-1; j_gene: TRBJ1-1; d_gene: TRBD1; abundance: few; CDR3nt: TGCAGCGTTGACACAGGGGGGGGAGCTTTCTTT; CDR3aa: CSVDTGGGAFF
v_gene: TRBV20-1; j_gene: TRBJ1-5; d_gene: .; abundance: .; CDR3nt: TGCAGTGCCAGTCACAATATCCGTCAGCCCCAGCATTTT; CDR3aa: CSASHNIRQPQHF
v_gene: TRBV20-1; j_gene: TRBJ1-4; d_gene: .; abundance: few; CDR3nt: TGCAGTGCTGCGCCCAGTAGGGGAGTTGATGAAAAACTGTTTTTT; CDR3aa: CSAAPSRGVDEKLFF
v_gene: TRBV27; j_gene: TRBJ2-1; d_gene: TRBD2; abundance: .; CDR3nt: TGTGCCAGCAGTTCTGTGGGCAGCGGGGGTGAGCAGTTCTTC; CDR3aa: CASSSVGSGGEQFF
v_gene: TRBV12-3/TRBV12-4; j_gene: TRBJ1-2; d_gene: .; abundance: few; CDR3nt: TGTGCCAGCAGTTTTGGACGGAGGGTAGCTAACTATGGCTACACCTTC; CDR3aa: CASSFGRRVANYGYTF
v_gene: TRBV6-5; j_gene: TRBJ2-7; d_gene: TRBD1; abundance: few; CDR3nt: TGTGCCAGCAGTTACCAAACTGACAGGGGGTCAACCTACGAGCAGTACTTC; CDR3aa: CASSYQTDRGSTYEQYF
v_gene: TRBV7-2; j_gene: TRBJ2-7; d_gene: .; abundance: many; CDR3nt: TGTGCCAGCAGCTTAGGATTCAACGAGCAGTACTTC; CDR3aa: CASSLGFNEQYF
v_gene: TRBV20-1; j_gene: TRBJ2-6; d_gene: .; abundance: .; CDR3nt: TGCAGTGCTAGAGATGACGGGACACCCACCCCTGGGGCCAACGTCCTGACTTTC; CDR3aa: CSARDDGTPTPGANVLTF
v_gene: TRBV6-1; j_gene: TRBJ1-5; d_gene: .; abundance: .; CDR3nt: TGTGCCAGCATAATGAGAGGGGTCGCTAGCAGTAATCAGCCCCAGCATTTT; CDR3aa: CASIMRGVASSNQPQHF
v_gene: TRBV10-3; j_gene: TRBJ1-1; d_gene: .; abundance: .; CDR3nt: TGTGCCATCAGTGAGGACAAACAGATCGCTGAAGCTTTCTTT; CDR3aa: CAISEDKQIAEAFF
v_gene: TRBV4-2; j_gene: TRBJ1-2; d_gene: TRBD1; abundance: few; CDR3nt: TGTGCCAGCAGCCCTAACCGGGACAGGGGGCGGAATGGCTACACCTTC; CDR3aa: CASSPNRDRGRNGYTF
v_gene: TRBV7-2; j_gene: TRBJ1-2; d_gene: .; abundance: .; CDR3nt: TGTGCCAGCAGCTTAATAGACCACAGGGTTGTCTATGGCTACACCTTC; CDR3aa: CASSLIDHRVVYGYTF